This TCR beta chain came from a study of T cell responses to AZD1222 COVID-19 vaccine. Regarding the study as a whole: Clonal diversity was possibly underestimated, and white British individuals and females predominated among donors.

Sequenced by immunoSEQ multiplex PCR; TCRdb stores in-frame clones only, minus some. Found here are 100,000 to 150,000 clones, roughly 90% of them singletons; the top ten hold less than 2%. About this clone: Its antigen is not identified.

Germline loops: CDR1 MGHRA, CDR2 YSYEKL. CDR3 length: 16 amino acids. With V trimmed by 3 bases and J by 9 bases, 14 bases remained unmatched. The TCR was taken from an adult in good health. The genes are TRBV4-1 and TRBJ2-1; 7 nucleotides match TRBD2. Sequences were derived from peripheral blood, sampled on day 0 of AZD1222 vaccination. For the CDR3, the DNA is TGCGCCAGCAGCCAGAATCGGGCTAGCGGACGTGGTGAGCAGTTCTTC. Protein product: CASSQNRASGRGEQFF.